This T cell receptor beta chain was captured by sequencing in a study of T cell repertoires in cytomegalovirus infection (dated by TCRdb to about 2019). Describing the broader study: Donor HLA type was relevant to the analysis, as public TCR beta signatures indicated carriage of CMV infection together with the matching HLA type. General findings and caveats noted by the study authors: The ex vivo response was dominated by HLA-C-restricted CMV-specific TCR beta clonotypes, which also provided the single most frequent clonotype in two of eight donors. In both this cohort and an independent roughly 330-donor cohort, the cumulative frequency of public TCR beta family members distinguished carriers of CMV infection plus the relevant HLA type.

This clonotype was observed once. Its antigen has not been determined. A read error may explain this, as a much larger clone is one base away. The CDR3 holds 13 amino acids from the cysteine to the phenylalanine. The DNA shown is the 39-base CDR3, in frame from base 1. The germline V gene yields SGHVS for CDR1 and FNYEAQ for CDR2. Sequencing was performed on an Illumina HiSeq 1500. TCRdb took the public reads, trimmed them with fastp at Q25, ran MiXCR for clone calling and kept in-frame beta chains. Under each unique CDR3 protein, matching rows form one entry showing the most common genes and DNA. For this sample the table gives nearly 650,000 distinct CDR3 sequences, of which approximately 24% were detected only once. Less than 10% of the sample is held by the ten biggest clonotypes.

The receptor was derived from a human donor in good health (CMV status not recorded). Some clones in this sample may be carry-over from other donors' samples. The chain is assembled from TRBV7-6 and TRBJ2-3; too little of a D gene remains to name it. Sequencing was performed on CD8+ T cells from PBMCs. CDR3 protein: CASSHISTDKQYF. The sequenced DNA: TGTGCCAGCAGCCATATTAGCACAGATAAGCAGTATTTT.